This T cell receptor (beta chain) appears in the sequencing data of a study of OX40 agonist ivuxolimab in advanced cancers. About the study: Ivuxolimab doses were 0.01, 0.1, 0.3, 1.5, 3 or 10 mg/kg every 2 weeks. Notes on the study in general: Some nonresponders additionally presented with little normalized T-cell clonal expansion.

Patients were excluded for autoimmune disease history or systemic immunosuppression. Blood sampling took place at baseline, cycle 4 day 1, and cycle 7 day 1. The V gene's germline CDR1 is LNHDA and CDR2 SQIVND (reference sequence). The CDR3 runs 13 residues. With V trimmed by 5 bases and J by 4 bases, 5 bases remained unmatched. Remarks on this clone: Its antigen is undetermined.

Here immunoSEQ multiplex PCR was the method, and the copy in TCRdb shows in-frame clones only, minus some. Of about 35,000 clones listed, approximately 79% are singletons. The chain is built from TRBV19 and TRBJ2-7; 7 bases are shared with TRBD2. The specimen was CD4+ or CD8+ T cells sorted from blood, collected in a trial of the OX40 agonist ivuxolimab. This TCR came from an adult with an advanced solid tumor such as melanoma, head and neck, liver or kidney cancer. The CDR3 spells CASSLGEGYEQYF. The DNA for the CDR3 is TGTGCCAGTAGTCTCGGGGAGGGGTACGAGCAGTACTTC.